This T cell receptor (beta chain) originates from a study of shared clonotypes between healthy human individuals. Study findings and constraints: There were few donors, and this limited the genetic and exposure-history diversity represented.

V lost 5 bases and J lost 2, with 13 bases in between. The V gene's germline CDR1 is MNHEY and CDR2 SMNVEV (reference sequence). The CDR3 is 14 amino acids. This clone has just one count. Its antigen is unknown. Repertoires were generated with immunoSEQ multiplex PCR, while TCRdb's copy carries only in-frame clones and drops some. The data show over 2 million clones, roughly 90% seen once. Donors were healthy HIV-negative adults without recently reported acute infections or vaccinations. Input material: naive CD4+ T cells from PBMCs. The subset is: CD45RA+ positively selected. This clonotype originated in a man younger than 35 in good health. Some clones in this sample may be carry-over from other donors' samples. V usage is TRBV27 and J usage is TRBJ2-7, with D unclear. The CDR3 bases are TGTGCCAGCAGTAGACTCCCGGGTCCCTACGAGCAGTACTTC. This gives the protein CASSRLPGPYEQYF.